This T cell receptor beta chain was identified in a study of immune evolution from preneoplasia to lung adenocarcinoma. Study background: HLA loss of heterozygosity: around 6.5% AIS, about 15% MIA, approximately 35% ADC, none AAH.

General study results and limits: Later-stage lesions seemingly showed higher T cell density and diversity than normal lung. Top clone share appeared to fall from AAH through AIS, MIA, adenocarcinoma.

Regarding this clone: Its specificity is unknown.

Only in-frame clones appear in the TCRdb table, and some are missing; sequencing was by immunoSEQ multiplex PCR. Among 7,000 to 8,500 clones listed, over 65% were seen once. The sequenced sample was FFPE atypical adenomatous hyperplasia tissue from the lung. The subset here: atypical adenomatous hyperplasia (AAH), lung preneoplasia. This receptor was taken from a donor at least 70 years old with lung adenocarcinoma. Some clones in this sample may be carry-over from other donors' samples.

The CDR3 region has the DNA TGCGCCAGCATCGCTTCGACAGGGGGTGAGACCCAGTACTTC. Protein: CASIASTGGETQYF. This sequence joins TRBV5-1 and TRBJ2-5, with 9 positions matching TRBD1. This CDR3 is built from 14 residues. The ends lost 6 bases at V and 5 bases at J; junction bases unmatched: 8. From germline, CDR1 is SGHRS and CDR2 YFSETQ.